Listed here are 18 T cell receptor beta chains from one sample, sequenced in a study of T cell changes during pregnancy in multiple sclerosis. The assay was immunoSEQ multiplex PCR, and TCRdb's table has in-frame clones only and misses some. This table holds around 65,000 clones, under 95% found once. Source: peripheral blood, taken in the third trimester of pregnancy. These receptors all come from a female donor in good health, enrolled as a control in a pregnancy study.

The CDR3 loop is CASSLGGRDEAFF. CDR3 DNA sequence: TGTGCCAGCAGCTTAGGAGGGAGGGATGAAGCTTTCTTT. V gene TRBV7-3 combines with J gene TRBJ1-1; D remains ambiguous. V was clipped by 2 bases and J by 7 bases, with 11 bases between them. The CDR3 has 13 amino acids. The germline V gene encodes CDR1 SGHTA and CDR2 FQGTGA.

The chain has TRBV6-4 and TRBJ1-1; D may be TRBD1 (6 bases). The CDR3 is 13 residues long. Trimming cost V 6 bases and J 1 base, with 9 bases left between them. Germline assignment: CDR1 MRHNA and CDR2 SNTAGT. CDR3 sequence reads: CASRLTGNTEAFF. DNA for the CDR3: TGTGCCAGCAGATTGACAGGGAACACTGAAGCTTTCTTT.

In DNA form, the CDR3 reads TGTGCCAGCAGCCATACTAGCTCCTACGAGCAGTACTTC. Translating it yields CASSHTSSYEQYF. The rearrangement uses TRBV7-9 and TRBJ2-7; D perhaps matches TRBD2 (5 bases). The V and J ends lost 5 bases and 0 bases respectively, with 8 bases between them. The CDR3 sequence is 13 residues long. CDR1 is SEHNR and CDR2 is FQNEAQ in the germline V gene (reference sequence). Looking up the rest from reference TRBV7-9 and TRBJ2-7 gives the full variable domain: DTGVSQNPRHKITKRGQNVTFRCDPISEHNRLYWYRQTLGQGPEFLTYFQNEAQLEKSRLLSDRFSAERPKGSFSTLEIQRTEQGDSAMYLCASSHTSSYEQYFGPGTRLTVT.

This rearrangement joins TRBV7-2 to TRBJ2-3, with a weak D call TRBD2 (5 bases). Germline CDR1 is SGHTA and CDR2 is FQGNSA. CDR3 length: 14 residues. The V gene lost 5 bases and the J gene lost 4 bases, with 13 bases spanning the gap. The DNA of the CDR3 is TGTGCCAGCAGCCCGTCTAGCCCCTCAGATACGCAGTATTTT. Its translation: CASSPSSPSDTQYF.

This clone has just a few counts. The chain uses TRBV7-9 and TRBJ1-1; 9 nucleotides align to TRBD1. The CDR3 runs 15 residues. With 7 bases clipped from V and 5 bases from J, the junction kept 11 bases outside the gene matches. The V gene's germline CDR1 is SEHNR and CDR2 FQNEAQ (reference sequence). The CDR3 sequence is CASTYERQGVTEAFF. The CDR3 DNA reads TGTGCCAGCACCTATGAGAGACAGGGGGTAACTGAAGCTTTCTTT.

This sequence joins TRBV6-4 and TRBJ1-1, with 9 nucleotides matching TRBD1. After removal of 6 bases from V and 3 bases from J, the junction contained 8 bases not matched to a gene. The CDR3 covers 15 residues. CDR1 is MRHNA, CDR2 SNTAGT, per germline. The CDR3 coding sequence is TGTGCCAGCAGATTGACCTGGACAGGGGACACTGAAGCTTTCTTT. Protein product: CASRLTWTGDTEAFF.

The CDR3 region has the DNA TGTGCCAGCAGCCTCGGTGGGGCCAACGTCCTGACTTTC. This codes for CASSLGGANVLTF. V usage is TRBV14 and J usage is TRBJ2-6; no clear D gene. The V end was cut by 4 bases, the J end by 3 bases, with 4 bases between. This CDR3 contains 13 residues. Germline lookup yields CDR1 SGHDN and CDR2 FVKESK.

The CDR3 sequence: CASSGDNSGNTIYF. The CDR3 DNA reads as TGTGCCAGCAGCGGAGACAACTCTGGAAACACCATATATTTT. The rearrangement joins TRBV9 to TRBJ1-3; no definite D call. The V gene's germline CDR1 is SGDLS and CDR2 YYNGEE. V was cut by 3 bases and J by 0 bases, with 7 bases left in between. This CDR3 region has 14 residues. The variable domain in full, with the rest retrieved from reference TRBV9 and TRBJ1-3, is DSGVTQTPKHLITATGQRVTLRCSPRSGDLSVYWYQQSLDQGLQFLIQYYNGEERAKGNILERFSAQQFPDLHSELNLSSLELGDSALYFCASSGDNSGNTIYFGEGSWLTVV.

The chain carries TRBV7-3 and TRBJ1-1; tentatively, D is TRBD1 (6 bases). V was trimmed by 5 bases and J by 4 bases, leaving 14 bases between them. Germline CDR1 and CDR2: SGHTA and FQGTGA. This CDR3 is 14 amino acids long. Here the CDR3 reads CASSATGIGTEAFF. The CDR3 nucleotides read TGTGCCAGCAGCGCGACAGGAATTGGCACTGAAGCTTTCTTT.

The CDR3 DNA reads TGTGCCAGCAGCCAAGATCTACCCGGGGGGGCCGTAGATACGCAGTATTTT. Amino acids: CASSQDLPGGAVDTQYF. The chain recombines TRBV4-2 with TRBJ2-3; 8 bases fit TRBD2. Germline lookup yields CDR1 LGHNA and CDR2 YNFKEQ. Trimming at V came to 0 bases and at J to 5 bases, leaving 10 bases not matched to a gene. This CDR3 has 17 residues.

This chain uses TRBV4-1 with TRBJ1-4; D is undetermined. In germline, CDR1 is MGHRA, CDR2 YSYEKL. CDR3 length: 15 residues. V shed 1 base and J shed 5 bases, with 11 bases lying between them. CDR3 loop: CASSQVQSRNEKLFF. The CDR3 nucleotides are TGCGCCAGCAGCCAAGTACAGAGCCGAAATGAAAAACTGTTTTTT.

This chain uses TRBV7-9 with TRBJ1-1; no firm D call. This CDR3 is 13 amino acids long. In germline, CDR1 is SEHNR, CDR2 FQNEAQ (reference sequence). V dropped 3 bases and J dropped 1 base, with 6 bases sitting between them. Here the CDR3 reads CASSLGRNTEAFF. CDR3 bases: TGTGCCAGCAGCTTGGGGAGGAACACTGAAGCTTTCTTT.

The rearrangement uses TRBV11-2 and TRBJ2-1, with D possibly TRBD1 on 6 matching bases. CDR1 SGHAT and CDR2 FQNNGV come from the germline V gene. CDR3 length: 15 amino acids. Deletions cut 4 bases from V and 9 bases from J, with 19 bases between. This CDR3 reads CASSSDPPGVSEQFF. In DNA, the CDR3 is TGTGCCAGCAGCTCTGATCCTCCAGGGGTCAGTGAGCAGTTCTTC. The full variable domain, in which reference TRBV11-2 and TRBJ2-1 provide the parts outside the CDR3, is EAGVAQSPRYKIIEKRQSVAFWCNPISGHATLYWYQQILGQGPKLLIQFQNNGVVDDSQLPKDRFSAERLKGVDSTLKIQPAKLEDSAVYLCASSSDPPGVSEQFFGPGTRLTVL.

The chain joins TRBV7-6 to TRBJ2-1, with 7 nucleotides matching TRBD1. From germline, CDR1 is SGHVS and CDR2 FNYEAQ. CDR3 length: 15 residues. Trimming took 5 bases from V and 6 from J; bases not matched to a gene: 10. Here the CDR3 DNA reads TGTGCCAGCAGCCCCCGGGACAGAGGGCCCAATGAGCAGTTCTTC. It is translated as CASSPRDRGPNEQFF. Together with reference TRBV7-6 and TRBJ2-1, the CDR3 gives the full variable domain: GAGVSQSPRYKVTKRGQDVALRCDPISGHVSLYWYRQALGQGPEFLTYFNYEAQQDKSGLPNDRFSAERPEGSISTLTIQRTEQRDSAMYRCASSPRDRGPNEQFFGPGTRLTVL.

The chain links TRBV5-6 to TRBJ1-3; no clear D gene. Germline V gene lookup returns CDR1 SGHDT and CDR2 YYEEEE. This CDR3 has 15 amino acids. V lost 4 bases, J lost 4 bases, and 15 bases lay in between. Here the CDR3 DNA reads TGTGCCAGCAGCAGGAGGGCCACCGGAGGAAACACCATATATTTT. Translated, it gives CASSRRATGGNTIYF. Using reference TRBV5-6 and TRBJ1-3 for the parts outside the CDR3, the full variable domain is DAGVTQSPTHLIKTRGQQVTLRCSPKSGHDTVSWYQQALGQGPQFIFQYYEEEERQRGNFPDRFSGHQFPNYSSELNVNALLLGDSALYLCASSRRATGGNTIYFGEGSWLTVV.

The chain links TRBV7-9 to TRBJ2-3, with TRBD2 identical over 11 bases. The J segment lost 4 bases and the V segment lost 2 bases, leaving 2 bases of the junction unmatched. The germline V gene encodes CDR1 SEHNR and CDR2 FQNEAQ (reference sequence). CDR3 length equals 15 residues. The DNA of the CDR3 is TGTGCCAGCAGCTTAACTAGCGGGAGCGCAGATACGCAGTATTTT. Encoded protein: CASSLTSGSADTQYF.

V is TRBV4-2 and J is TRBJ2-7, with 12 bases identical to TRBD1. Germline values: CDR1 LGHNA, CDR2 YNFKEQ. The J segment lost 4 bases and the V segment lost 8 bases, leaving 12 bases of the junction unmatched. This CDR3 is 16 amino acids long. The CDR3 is CASSPSGQGANYEQYF. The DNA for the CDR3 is TGTGCCAGCTCACCCTCGGGACAGGGGGCTAATTACGAGCAGTACTTC.

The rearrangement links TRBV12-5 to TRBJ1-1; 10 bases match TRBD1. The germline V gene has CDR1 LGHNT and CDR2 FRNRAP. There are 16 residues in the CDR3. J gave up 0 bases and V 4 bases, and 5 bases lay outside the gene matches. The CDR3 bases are TGTGCTAGTGGTTGGGGACAGGGGAGAATGAACACTGAAGCTTTCTTT. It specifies CASGWGQGRMNTEAFF. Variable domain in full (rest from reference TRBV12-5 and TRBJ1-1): DARVTQTPRHKVTEMGQEVTMRCQPILGHNTVFWYRQTMMQGLELLAYFRNRAPLDDSGMPKDRFSAEMPDATLATLKIQPSEPRDSAVYFCASGWGQGRMNTEAFFGQGTRLTVV.